The TCR beta chain described here comes from a study of T cell responses to AZD1222 COVID-19 vaccine. This clone came up once. Its antigen is not known. Study outcomes and limitations: Among the donors, most were white British and more were female, and clonal diversity was possibly underestimated.

The table came from immunoSEQ multiplex PCR; TCRdb's copy has only in-frame clones and leaves some out. The data contain about 150,000 clones, 75% to 95% of them singletons. The CDR3 runs 12 residues. The germline V and J ends were trimmed by 4 bases and 8 bases, with 13 bases remaining between them. Per germline, CDR1 SGHNT and CDR2 YYREEE (reference sequence). The sequence derives from an adult who received the AZD1222 COVID-19 vaccine. The V and J genes are TRBV5-4 and TRBJ2-7; perhaps TRBD1 as D (6 bases). Sequences were derived from peripheral blood, sampled 28 days after the second AZD1222 dose. The CDR3 DNA reads as TGTGCCAGCAGCGGATACACAGGGAAGCAGTACTTC. Encoded protein: CASSGYTGKQYF.